This TCR beta chain was retrieved from a study of control samples from healthy donors and cancer patients. The V segment lost 3 bases and the J segment 2 bases; nucleotides outside the gene matches: 7. The CDR3 sequence is 15 residues long. CDR1 and CDR2 (germline): SGDLS, YYNGEE. Produced via immunoSEQ multiplex PCR; TCRdb's table is partial and in-frame only. The repertoire holds about 130,000 clones, with about nine tenths as singletons. V is TRBV9 and J is TRBJ2-7; 8 bases map to TRBD2. This TCR was recovered from a man aged 40-49 years in good health. Sequences were obtained from blood. CDR3 bases: TGTGCCAGCAGCGCGGGGGGTAGCGGGGCCTACGAGCAGTACTTC. Translation gives CASSAGGSGAYEQYF.